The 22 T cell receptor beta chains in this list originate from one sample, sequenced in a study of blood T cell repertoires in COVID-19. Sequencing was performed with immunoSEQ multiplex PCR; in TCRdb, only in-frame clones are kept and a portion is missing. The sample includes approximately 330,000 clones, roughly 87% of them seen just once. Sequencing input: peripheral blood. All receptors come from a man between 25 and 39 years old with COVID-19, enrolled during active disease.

CDR3 sequence (DNA): TGCGCCAGCATCCACGGGAGGGGCCGAGGGAACACTGAAGCTTTCTTT. It translates to CASIHGRGRGNTEAFF. The chain carries TRBV10-1 and TRBJ1-1; tentative D call: TRBD1 (5 bases). The CDR3 spans 16 residues. Trimming took 7 bases from V and 1 from J, leaving 19 bases between them. Germline CDR1 WNHNN, CDR2 SYGVQD (reference sequence).

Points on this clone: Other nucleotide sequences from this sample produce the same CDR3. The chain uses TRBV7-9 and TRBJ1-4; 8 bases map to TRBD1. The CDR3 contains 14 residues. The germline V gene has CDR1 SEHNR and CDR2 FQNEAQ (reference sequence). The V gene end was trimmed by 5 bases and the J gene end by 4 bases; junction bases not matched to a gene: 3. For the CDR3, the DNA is TGTGCCAGCAGCCTCGGACAGGGTAATGAAAAACTGTTTTTT. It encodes CASSLGQGNEKLFF.

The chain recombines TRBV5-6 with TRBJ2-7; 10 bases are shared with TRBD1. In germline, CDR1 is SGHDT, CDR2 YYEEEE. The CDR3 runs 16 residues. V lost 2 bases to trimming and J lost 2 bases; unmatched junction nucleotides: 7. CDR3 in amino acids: CASSLMGQGLPYEQYF. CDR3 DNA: TGTGCCAGCAGCTTAATGGGACAGGGGCTACCCTACGAGCAGTACTTC.

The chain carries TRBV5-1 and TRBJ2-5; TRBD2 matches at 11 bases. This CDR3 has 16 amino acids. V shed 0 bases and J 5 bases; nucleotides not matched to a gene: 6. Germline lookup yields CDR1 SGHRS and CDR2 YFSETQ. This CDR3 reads CASSLEGLAVRETQYF. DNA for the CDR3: TGCGCCAGCAGCTTGGAGGGACTAGCGGTGCGGGAGACCCAGTACTTC.

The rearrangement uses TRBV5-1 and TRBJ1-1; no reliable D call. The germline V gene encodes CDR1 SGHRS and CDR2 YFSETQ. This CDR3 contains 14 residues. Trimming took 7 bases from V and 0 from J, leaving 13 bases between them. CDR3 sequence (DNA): TGCGCCAGCGCTAAGGAGGAGTTGAACACTGAAGCTTTCTTT. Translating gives CASAKEELNTEAFF. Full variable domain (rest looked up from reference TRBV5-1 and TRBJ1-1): KAGVTQTPRYLIKTRGQQVTLSCSPISGHRSVSWYQQTPGQGLQFLFEYFSETQRNKGNFPGRFSGRQFSNSRSEMNVSTLELGDSALYLCASAKEELNTEAFFGQGTRLTVV.

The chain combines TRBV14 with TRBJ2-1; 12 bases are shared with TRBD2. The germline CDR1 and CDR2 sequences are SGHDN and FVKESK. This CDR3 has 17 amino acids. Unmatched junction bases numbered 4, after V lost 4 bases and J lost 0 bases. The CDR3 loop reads CASSRGLAGSSYNEQFF. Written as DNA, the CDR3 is TGTGCCAGCAGCCGAGGACTAGCGGGAAGCTCCTACAATGAGCAGTTCTTC.

CDR3 in DNA: TGTGCCAGCACCCCCGGACATACCACAGATACGCAGTATTTT. It yields the protein CASTPGHTTDTQYF. The rearrangement uses TRBV2 and TRBJ2-3, with D tentatively TRBD1 (5 bases). Germline V lookup: CDR1 SNHLY, CDR2 FYNNEI. The CDR3 is 14 amino acids. Trimming cost V 7 bases and J 2 bases, with 13 bases left between them.

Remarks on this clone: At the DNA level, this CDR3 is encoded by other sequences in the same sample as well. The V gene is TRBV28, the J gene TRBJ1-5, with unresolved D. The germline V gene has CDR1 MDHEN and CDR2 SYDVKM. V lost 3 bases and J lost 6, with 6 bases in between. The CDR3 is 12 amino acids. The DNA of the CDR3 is TGTGCCAGCAGTTTGTCAGGTCAGCCCCAGCATTTT. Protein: CASSLSGQPQHF.

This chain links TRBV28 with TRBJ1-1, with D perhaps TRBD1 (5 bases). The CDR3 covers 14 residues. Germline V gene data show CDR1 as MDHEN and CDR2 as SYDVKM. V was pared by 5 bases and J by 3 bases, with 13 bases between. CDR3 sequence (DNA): TGTGCCAGCAGTCCCGGGCAAGGGGACACTGAAGCTTTCTTT. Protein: CASSPGQGDTEAFF.

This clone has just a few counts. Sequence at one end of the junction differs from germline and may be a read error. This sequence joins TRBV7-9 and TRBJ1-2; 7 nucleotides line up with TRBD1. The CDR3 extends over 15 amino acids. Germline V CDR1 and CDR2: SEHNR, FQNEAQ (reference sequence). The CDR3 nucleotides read TGTGCCAGCACCTTACCACAGGGGATTCCCGATGGCTACACCTTC. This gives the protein CASTLPQGIPDGYTF.

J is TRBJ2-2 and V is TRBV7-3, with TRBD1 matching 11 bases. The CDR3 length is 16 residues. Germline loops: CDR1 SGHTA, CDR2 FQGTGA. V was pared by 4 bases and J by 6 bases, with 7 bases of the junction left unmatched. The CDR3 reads CASSWTGGASSGELFF. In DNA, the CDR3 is TGTGCCAGCAGCTGGACAGGGGGCGCCTCGTCCGGGGAGCTGTTTTTT.

CDR3 in amino acids: CASRSGSAGYEQYF. CDR3 sequence (DNA): TGTGCCAGCAGATCCGGGTCCGCTGGCTACGAGCAGTACTTC. The rearrangement uses TRBV6-5 and TRBJ2-7; D uncertain. The CDR3 covers 14 residues. Trimming cost V 6 bases and J 3 bases, with 15 bases left between them. Looked up from germline, CDR1 is MNHEY and CDR2 is SVGAGI.

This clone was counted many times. The CDR3, as DNA: TGTGCCACCAGCAGAGACAGGGCCAATGAGCAGTTCTTC. This gives the protein CATSRDRANEQFF. The chain has TRBV15 and TRBJ2-1; TRBD1 is a possible D gene (5 bases). The CDR3 loop spans 13 amino acids. Germline lookup yields CDR1 LNHNV and CDR2 YYDKDF (reference sequence). With 0 bases removed from V and 6 bases from J, the gap between germline ends came to 6 bases.

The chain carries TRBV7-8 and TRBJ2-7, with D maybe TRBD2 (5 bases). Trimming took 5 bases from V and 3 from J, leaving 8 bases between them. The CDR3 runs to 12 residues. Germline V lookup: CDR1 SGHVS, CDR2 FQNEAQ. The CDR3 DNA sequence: TGTGCCAGCAGCCCGGACTTCTACGAGCAGTACTTC. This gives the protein CASSPDFYEQYF.

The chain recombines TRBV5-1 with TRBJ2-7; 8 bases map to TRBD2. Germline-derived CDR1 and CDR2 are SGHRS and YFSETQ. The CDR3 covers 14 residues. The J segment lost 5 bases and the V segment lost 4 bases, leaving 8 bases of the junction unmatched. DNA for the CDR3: TGCGCCAGCAGCACCAGCGGGAGTTCCCACGAGCAGTACTTC. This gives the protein CASSTSGSSHEQYF.

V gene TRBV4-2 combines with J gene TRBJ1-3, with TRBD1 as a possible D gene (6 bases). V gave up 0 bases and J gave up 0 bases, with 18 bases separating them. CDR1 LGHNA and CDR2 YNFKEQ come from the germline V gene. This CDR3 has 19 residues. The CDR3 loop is CASSQDESDRYFSGNTIYF. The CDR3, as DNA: TGTGCCAGCAGCCAAGATGAGTCGGACAGATATTTCTCTGGAAACACCATATATTTT.

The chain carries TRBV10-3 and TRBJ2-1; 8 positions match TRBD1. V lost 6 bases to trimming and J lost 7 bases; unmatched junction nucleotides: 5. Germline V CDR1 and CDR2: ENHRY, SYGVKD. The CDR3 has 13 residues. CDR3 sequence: CAIRETGANEQFF. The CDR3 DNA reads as TGTGCCATCAGGGAGACAGGGGCGAATGAGCAGTTCTTC.

CDR3 loop: CASSLEVGTGYPNYGYTF. The CDR3 DNA sequence: TGTGCCAGCAGCTTGGAGGTTGGGACAGGATATCCTAACTATGGCTACACCTTC. The chain is built from TRBV5-6 and TRBJ1-2, with 8 bases fitting TRBD1. V lost 0 bases, J lost 0 bases, and 10 bases stayed unmatched. In germline, CDR1 is SGHDT, CDR2 YYEEEE. The CDR3 runs 18 residues.

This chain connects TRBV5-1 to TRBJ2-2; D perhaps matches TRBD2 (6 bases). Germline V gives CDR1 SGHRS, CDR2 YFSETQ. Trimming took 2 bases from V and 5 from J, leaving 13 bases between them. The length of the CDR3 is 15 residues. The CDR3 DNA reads TGCGCCAGCAGCTTAGTCGGGGGTCGGACCGGGGAGCTGTTTTTT. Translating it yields CASSLVGGRTGELFF.

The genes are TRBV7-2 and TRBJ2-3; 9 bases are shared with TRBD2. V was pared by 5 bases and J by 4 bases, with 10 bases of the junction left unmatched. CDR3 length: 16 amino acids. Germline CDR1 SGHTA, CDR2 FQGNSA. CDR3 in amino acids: CASSVDGGRAPDTQYF. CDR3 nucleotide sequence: TGTGCCAGCAGCGTCGACGGCGGGAGGGCCCCAGATACGCAGTATTTT.

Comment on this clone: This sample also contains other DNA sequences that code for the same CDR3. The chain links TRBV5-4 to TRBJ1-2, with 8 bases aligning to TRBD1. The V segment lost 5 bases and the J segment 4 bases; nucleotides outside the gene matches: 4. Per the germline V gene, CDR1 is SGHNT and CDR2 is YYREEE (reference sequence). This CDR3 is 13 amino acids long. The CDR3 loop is CASSFDRGYGYTF. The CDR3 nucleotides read TGTGCCAGCAGTTTTGACAGGGGCTATGGCTACACCTTC.

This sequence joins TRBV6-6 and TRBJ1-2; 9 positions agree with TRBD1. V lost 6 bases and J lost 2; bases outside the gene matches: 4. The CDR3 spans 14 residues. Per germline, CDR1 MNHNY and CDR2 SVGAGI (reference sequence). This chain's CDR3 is CASRGQGQNYGYTF. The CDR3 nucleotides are TGTGCCAGCAGGGGACAGGGTCAGAACTATGGCTACACCTTC.